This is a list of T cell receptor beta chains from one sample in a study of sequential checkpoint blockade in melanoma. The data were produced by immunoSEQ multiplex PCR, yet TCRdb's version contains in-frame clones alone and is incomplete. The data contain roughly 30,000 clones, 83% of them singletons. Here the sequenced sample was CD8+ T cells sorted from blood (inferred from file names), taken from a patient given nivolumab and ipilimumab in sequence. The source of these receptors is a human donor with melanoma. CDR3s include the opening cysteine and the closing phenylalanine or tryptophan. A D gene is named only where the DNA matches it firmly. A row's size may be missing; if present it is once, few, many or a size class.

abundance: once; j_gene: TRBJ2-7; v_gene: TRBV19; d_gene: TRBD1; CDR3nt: TGTGCCAGTAGTTCGACAGGGTACGAGCAGTACTTC; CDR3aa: CASSSTGYEQYF
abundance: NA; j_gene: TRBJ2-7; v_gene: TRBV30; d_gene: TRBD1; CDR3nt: TGTGCCTGGAGTGTAAAGGGGGCAGACGAGCAGTACTTC; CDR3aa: CAWSVKGADEQYF
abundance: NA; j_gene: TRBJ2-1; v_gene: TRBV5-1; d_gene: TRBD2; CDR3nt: TGCGCCAGCAGCCGGGGGGGGGCCGATGAGCAGTTCTTC; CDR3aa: CASSRGGADEQFF
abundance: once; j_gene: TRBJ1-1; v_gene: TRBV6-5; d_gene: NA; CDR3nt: TGTGCCAGCAGTCCCCCAGGGACATCTGAAGCTTTCTTT; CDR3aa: CASSPPGTSEAFF
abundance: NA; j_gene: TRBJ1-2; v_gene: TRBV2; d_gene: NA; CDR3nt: TGTGCCAGCATGGGAGGGGTCTATGGCTACACCTTC; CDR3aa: CASMGGVYGYTF
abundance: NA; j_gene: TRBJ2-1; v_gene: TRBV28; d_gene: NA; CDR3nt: TGTGCCAGCCAAATTAGCGGTTACAATGAGCAGTTCTTC; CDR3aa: CASQISGYNEQFF
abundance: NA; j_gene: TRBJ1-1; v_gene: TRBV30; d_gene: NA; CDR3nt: TGTGCCTGGGGACAGTTGAACACTGAAGCTTTCTTT; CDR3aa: CAWGQLNTEAFF
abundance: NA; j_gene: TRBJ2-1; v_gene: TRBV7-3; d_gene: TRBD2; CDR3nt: TGTGCCAGCAGCGACGAGGCGGGATGGGGGGGTGAGCAGTTCTTC; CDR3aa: CASSDEAGWGGEQFF
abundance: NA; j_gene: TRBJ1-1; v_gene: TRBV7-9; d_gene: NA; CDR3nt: TGTGCCAGCAGCTTAGGGGCCCGAGGGGGCACTGAAGCTTTCTTT; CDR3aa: CASSLGARGGTEAFF
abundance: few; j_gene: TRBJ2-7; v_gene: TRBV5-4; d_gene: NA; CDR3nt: TGTGCCAGCAGCTTGGTGCCGGGAGACCTCTACGAGCAGTACTTC; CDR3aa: CASSLVPGDLYEQYF
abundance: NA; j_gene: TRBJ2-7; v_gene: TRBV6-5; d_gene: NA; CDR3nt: TGTGCCAGCCTTTCCCTGCAGGGGAACGAGCAGTACTTC; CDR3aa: CASLSLQGNEQYF
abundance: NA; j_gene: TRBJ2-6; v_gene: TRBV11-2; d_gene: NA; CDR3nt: TGTGCCAGCAGCTTAGAGGCCCCTGGGGCCAACGTCCTGACTTTC; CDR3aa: CASSLEAPGANVLTF
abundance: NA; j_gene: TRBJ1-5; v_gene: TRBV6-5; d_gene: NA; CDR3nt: TGTGCCAGCAGGGCCAGAGAAGACTATCAGCCCCAGCATTTT; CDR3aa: CASRAREDYQPQHF